Described below is a single TCR beta chain sequence and its context. The antigen remains undetermined. cDNA reverse transcribed from extracted RNA served as the sequencing template. The table came from immunoSEQ multiplex PCR; TCRdb's copy has only in-frame clones and leaves some out. The table has 120,000 to 150,000 clones, around 87% seen once. Sample treatment: oral pan-JAK inhibitor, 5-10 mg twice daily. The data stem from a study of CD8+ T cells in alopecia areata. V was trimmed by 4 bases and J by 5 bases, leaving 19 bases between them. CDR1 is MGHRA and CDR2 is YSYEKL in the germline V gene. The CDR3 is made up of 16 amino acids. General observations from the study: On tofacitinib, scalp and blood still held many of the expanded lesional clones. Links between baseline CD8+ expansion and response need larger treated cohorts.

The clonotype originates from a human donor with alopecia areata. The sequenced sample was CD8+ T cells sorted from blood, obtained at week 4, from a patient treated with tofacitinib. The chain uses TRBV4-1 and TRBJ2-3; D is uncertain. In DNA, the CDR3 is TGCGCCAGCAGCCCCACTGCGGTACTAAAGGGAGATACGCAGTATTTT. Its protein is CASSPTAVLKGDTQYF.